The clone carrying this TCR beta chain was observed a few times. Its target is not known. CDR1 and CDR2 from the germline V gene are SGHAT and FQDESV (reference sequence). This CDR3 region has 13 residues. Losses at the gene ends were 1 base for V and 3 bases for J; bases not matched to a gene: 0. TCRdb processed the reads anew with MiXCR; each CDR3 protein has one entry. The table records 200,000 to 300,000 distinct CDR3 sequences, 9% to 15% of them present only once. These data originate in a study of T cell repertoires in cytomegalovirus infection. The wider study: An indication of both CMV infection and matching HLA type came from public TCR beta signatures.

Overall study findings and caveats: Frequencies of public TCR beta families were cumulated, and this identified carriers of CMV plus the relevant HLA. In two of eight donors, the top clonotype was HLA-C-restricted CMV-specific.

Sequencing was performed on PBMCs. This chain links TRBV11-1 with TRBJ2-7; 7 nucleotides agree with TRBD1. This TCR was recovered from a human donor in good health (CMV status not recorded). Some clones in this sample may be carry-over from other donors' samples. The CDR3 bases are TGTGCCAGCAGCTTAGGGGACAGCTACGAGCAGTACTTC. Its protein product is CASSLGDSYEQYF.